The 18 T cell receptor beta chains listed next were all sequenced from one sample in a study of siplizumab effects on memory and regulatory T cells. Antigen specificity for these receptors is unknown. Produced via immunoSEQ multiplex PCR; TCRdb's table is partial and in-frame only. The table shows about 7,800 clones, with less than 45% occurring only once. Cocultured for 6 to 7 days at 37°C were the mixed lymphocyte reaction cells. The sample taken for sequencing was CFSE-low (dividing) CD8+ T cells sorted from an allogeneic mixed lymphocyte reaction. The receptors derive from a human donor in good health; the cells came from an allogeneic mixed lymphocyte reaction.

V is TRBV30 and J is TRBJ1-2; D call uncertain. The CDR3 has 13 residues. V was cut by 0 bases and J by 1 base, with 6 bases left in between. Per the germline V gene, CDR1 is GTSNPN and CDR2 is SVGIG (reference sequence). CDR3 in DNA: TGTGCCTGGAGTGTACGTCATAACTATGGCTACACCTTC. Translating gives CAWSVRHNYGYTF.

This clone rates as medium-sized (0.01 to 0.1%). The chain links TRBV7-3 to TRBJ2-7, with D maybe TRBD2 (6 bases). V was shortened by 2 bases and J by 4 bases, with 12 bases between the two germline ends. The length of the CDR3 is 14 residues. CDR1 SGHTA and CDR2 FQGTGA come from the germline V gene. CDR3 in amino acids: CASSLAPGAYEQYF. DNA of the CDR3: TGTGCCAGCAGCTTAGCCCCGGGAGCTTACGAGCAGTACTTC.

The V call is TRBV6-1, the J call TRBJ2-7; 8 bases agree with TRBD1. The CDR3 runs to 17 residues. The germline V gene encodes CDR1 MNHNS and CDR2 SASEGT. The V gene end was trimmed by 3 bases and the J gene end by 7 bases; junction bases not matched to a gene: 17. The CDR3 protein is CASSDQLTGVNPREQYF. The CDR3 coding sequence is TGTGCCAGCAGTGATCAATTGACAGGGGTGAACCCAAGGGAGCAGTACTTC.

This clone has only one observation. CDR3 DNA: TGTGCCAGCAGCGTAGCAGGGCGGGCTAGCGGGAAAGTTGAGCAGTTCTTC. This gives the protein CASSVAGRASGKVEQFF. This rearrangement joins TRBV9 to TRBJ2-1; 9 positions agree with TRBD2. V gave up 0 bases and J gave up 9 bases; unmatched junction bases: 13. The CDR3 runs to 17 residues. Per the germline V gene, CDR1 is SGDLS and CDR2 is YYNGEE.

V is TRBV30 and J is TRBJ2-2; D ambiguous. V was trimmed by 5 bases and J by 0 bases, leaving 1 base between them. CDR1 and CDR2 from the germline V gene are GTSNPN and SVGIG (reference sequence). The CDR3 sequence is 11 residues long. CDR3 nucleotide sequence: TGTGCCTGGGCGAACACCGGGGAGCTGTTTTTT. It is translated as CAWANTGELFF.

A few counts support this clone. The rearrangement uses TRBV7-9 and TRBJ1-3; D remains unclear. Trimming pared 3 bases from V and 0 bases from J, leaving 12 bases between. Germline CDR1 SEHNR, CDR2 FQNEAQ (reference sequence). The length of the CDR3 is 16 residues. The CDR3, as DNA: TGTGCCAGCAGCTTGACCCCAGAGAGCTCTGGAAACACCATATATTTT. Translation gives CASSLTPESSGNTIYF.

This clone was observed a handful of times. The V call is TRBV7-2, the J call TRBJ1-2; 7 bases fit TRBD1. The CDR3 has 13 amino acids. Trimming at V came to 4 bases and at J to 4 bases, leaving 3 bases not matched to a gene. CDR1 SGHTA and CDR2 FQGNSA come from the germline V gene. The DNA for the CDR3 is TGTGCCAGCAGCTCGACAGGGTTCTATGGCTACACCTTC. Translated, it gives CASSSTGFYGYTF.

The chain employs TRBV27 and TRBJ2-7, with D possibly being TRBD2 (5 bases). V was clipped by 1 base and J by 3 bases, with 10 bases between them. This CDR3 spans 14 amino acids. CDR1 MNHEY and CDR2 SMNVEV come from the germline V gene (reference sequence). CDR3 in amino acids: CASSLFGVGYEQYF. CDR3 sequence (DNA): TGTGCCAGCAGTTTATTCGGGGTGGGCTACGAGCAGTACTTC.

The rearrangement joins TRBV23-1 to TRBJ2-7; D might be TRBD2 (5 bases). TRBV23-1 belongs to the ORF category, with a function that is uncertain. The V end was cut by 6 bases, the J end by 4 bases, with 16 bases between. This CDR3 is 14 amino acids long. The chain's CDR3 is CASSQVARRYEQYF. As DNA, the CDR3 is TGCGCCAGCAGCCAAGTGGCCAGGAGGTACGAGCAGTACTTC.

In the case of this clone: A much larger clonotype is one base distant, so this may be a read error. At the DNA level, this CDR3 is encoded by other sequences in the same sample as well. The chain has TRBV9 and TRBJ2-7, with 11 bases aligning to TRBD1. There are 14 residues in the CDR3. The V gene's germline CDR1 is SGDLS and CDR2 YYNGEE. Trimming cost V 4 bases and J 2 bases; bases outside gene matches: 2. CDR3 sequence: CASSPGQGAYEQYF. The CDR3 DNA reads as TGTGCCAGCAGCCCGGGACAGGGGGCCTACGAGCAGTACTTC.

This chain connects TRBV4-2 to TRBJ2-7; a possible D gene is TRBD2 (7 bases). Trimming cost V 5 bases and J 2 bases, with 16 bases left between them. CDR1 and CDR2 from the germline V gene are LGHNA and YNFKEQ. The CDR3 is 15 amino acids. The CDR3 DNA follows: TGTGCCAGCAGCGTGGTGGGGGGGGCCGCCTACGAGCAGTACTTC. Amino acid sequence: CASSVVGGAAYEQYF.

The chain has TRBV4-2 and TRBJ2-3; possibly TRBD2 for D (5 bases). The CDR3 has 15 residues. Germline CDR1 is LGHNA and CDR2 is YNFKEQ. Trimming pared 1 base from V and 2 bases from J, leaving 10 bases between. CDR3 amino acids: CASSQGLKPTDTQYF. The CDR3, as DNA: TGTGCCAGCAGCCAAGGACTAAAACCCACAGATACGCAGTATTTT.

Within the sample, this clone is medium-sized. The gene calls are TRBV21-1 and TRBJ2-3; the D call TRBD2 from the table was never checked on the DNA. TRBV21-1 is termed a pseudogene. The CDR3 is made up of 16 amino acids. For the CDR3, the DNA is TGTGCCAGCAGCAAATGCCTAGCGGGGCACACAGATACGCAGTATTTT. It is translated as CASSKCLAGHTDTQYF.

This chain connects TRBV4-3 to TRBJ2-1; TRBD2 matches 9 bases. J lost 6 bases, V lost 0 bases, and 9 bases had no gene match. CDR1 is LGHNA, CDR2 YSLEER, per germline. This CDR3 is built from 17 residues. CDR3 bases: TGCGCCAGCAGCCAAGATGGAGCGGGAGGACCCACCAATGAGCAGTTCTTC. It specifies CASSQDGAGGPTNEQFF.

This chain joins TRBV9 and TRBJ2-1; 9 bases agree with TRBD1. The germline V gene has CDR1 SGDLS and CDR2 YYNGEE. The CDR3 length is 15 residues. V lost 1 base, J lost 8 bases, and 7 bases stayed unmatched. The CDR3 is CASSVMPQGADEQFF. The CDR3 DNA is TGTGCCAGCAGCGTAATGCCACAGGGGGCGGATGAGCAGTTCTTC.

This clone was seen more than once but under ten times. The gene calls are TRBV6-6 and TRBJ2-3; 8 positions agree with TRBD1. This CDR3 is built from 15 residues. The germline CDR1 and CDR2 sequences are MNHNY and SVGAGI (reference sequence). With V trimmed by 5 bases and J by 2 bases, 6 bases remained unmatched. This chain's CDR3 is CASSHRGAHTDTQYF. DNA for the CDR3: TGTGCCAGCAGTCACAGGGGGGCCCACACAGATACGCAGTATTTT.

The CDR3 region is CASSLSGQGPYEQYF. In DNA form, the CDR3 reads TGTGCCAGCAGCTTGTCCGGACAGGGCCCCTACGAGCAGTACTTC. V and J are TRBV7-2 and TRBJ2-7; 8 bases are shared with TRBD1. J was trimmed by 2 bases and V by 3 bases; bases with no gene match: 6. The CDR3 runs to 15 residues. Germline assignment: CDR1 SGHTA and CDR2 FQGNSA.

This clone qualifies as medium-sized (0.01 to 0.1%). V gene TRBV4-3 combines with J gene TRBJ2-1, with TRBD2 matching over 13 bases. This CDR3 region has 16 residues. V shed 1 base and J 5 bases; nucleotides not matched to a gene: 2. CDR1 LGHNA and CDR2 YSLEER come from the germline V gene. CDR3 coding DNA: TGCGCCAGCAGCCAAGGGACTAGCGGGAGTGACAATGAGCAGTTCTTC. Its protein is CASSQGTSGSDNEQFF.